The T cell receptor (beta chain) under discussion was sequenced for a study of T cells in Graves' hyperthyroidism and ophthalmopathy. The CDR3 regions of TCR beta were amplified from RNA transcripts. The TCR CDR3 was amplified in a first-round RT-PCR using the HTBI primer set. TCRdb re-analysed the multiplex PCR reads in MiXCR, keeping a single row per CDR3 protein. The data contain approximately 370,000 distinct CDR3 sequences, 14% to 15% of them seen just once; the ten biggest clones take up 32%. The study left out patients who had uncontrolled infection, other autoimmune disease, pregnancy or lactation. The ends were cut back, 0 bases at V and 6 bases at J, with 21 bases in the middle. This CDR3 spans 18 amino acids. The V gene's germline CDR1 is ENHRY and CDR2 SYGVKD.

The chain recombines TRBV10-3 with TRBJ2-1; D is perhaps TRBD2 (8 bases). The sample consisted of blood. This clonotype was sampled from a woman aged 25 to 39 with Graves' hyperthyroidism. CDR3 sequence reads: CAISESRGQGTSINEQFF. CDR3 sequence (DNA): TGTGCCATCAGTGAGTCGAGGGGGCAGGGGACTAGTATCAATGAGCAGTTCTTC.